Below are 19 T cell receptor beta chains sequenced from a single sample in a study of T cells in Graves' hyperthyroidism and ophthalmopathy. Amplified regions were TCR beta CDR3 sequences from RNA transcripts. The HTBI set primed first-round TCR CDR3 RT-PCR. Each CDR3 protein gets one entry after TCRdb re-called the multiplex PCR reads with MiXCR. The table shows 600,000 to 900,000 distinct CDR3 sequences, with around 17% occurring only once. The sequencing input was blood. The source of these receptors is a man aged 18 to 30 with Graves' hyperthyroidism.

J is TRBJ2-1 and V is TRBV24-1; no clear D gene. The CDR3 has 16 amino acids. Germline values: CDR1 KGHDR, CDR2 SFDVKD. V lost 0 bases to trimming and J lost 4 bases, with 12 bases between them. The CDR3 region has the DNA TGTGCCACCAGTGATTTGCGGGCAGGTTCATACAATGAGCAGTTCTTC. Translation gives CATSDLRAGSYNEQFF.

The sample holds a few counts of this clonotype. The genes are TRBV6-1 and TRBJ2-3; no clear D gene. V dropped 0 bases and J dropped 4 bases, with 11 bases sitting between them. CDR3 length equals 15 residues. CDR1 and CDR2 (germline): MNHNS, SASEGT. The CDR3 nucleotides read TGTGCCAGCAGTGAAGCGGGCTTTAACGCAGATACGCAGTATTTT. This gives the protein CASSEAGFNADTQYF.

This clonotype was detected ten times or more. The V gene is TRBV29-1, the J gene TRBJ2-2; 11 positions agree with TRBD2. CDR3 length: 15 amino acids. Germline values: CDR1 SQVTM, CDR2 ANQGSEA. The V gene end was trimmed by 6 bases and the J gene end by 4 bases; junction bases not matched to a gene: 7. The CDR3 reads CSVSGTSGGTGELFF. The CDR3 DNA reads as TGCAGCGTATCCGGGACTAGCGGAGGCACCGGGGAGCTGTTTTTT.

The table lists this clonotype with a few counts. The chain is built from TRBV9 and TRBJ2-7; 9 bases map to TRBD1. The CDR3 has 16 amino acids. CDR1 is SGDLS, CDR2 YYNGEE, per germline. After removal of 0 bases from V and 3 bases from J, the junction contained 7 bases not matched to a gene. DNA for the CDR3: TGTGCCAGCAGCGTAGGGGGACAGGGCCTTTACTACGAGCAGTACTTC. It specifies CASSVGGQGLYYEQYF.

V and J are TRBV5-1 and TRBJ1-5, with D unclear. CDR1 and CDR2 from the germline V gene are SGHRS and YFSETQ. Trimming left V 2 bases short and J 7 bases short, with 10 bases between. The CDR3 totals 13 residues. CDR3 protein: CASSFLPSQPQHF. The DNA of the CDR3 is TGCGCCAGCAGCTTCCTCCCCAGCCAGCCCCAGCATTTT.

The V and J genes are TRBV20-1 and TRBJ1-5; 9 bases agree with TRBD1. CDR3 length: 19 residues. Per germline, CDR1 DFQATT and CDR2 SNEGSKA (reference sequence). Trimming took 4 bases from V and 2 from J; bases not matched to a gene: 18. CDR3 loop: CSAIPEDRGKKWGNQPQHF. As DNA, the CDR3 is TGCAGTGCTATTCCGGAGGACAGGGGAAAAAAGTGGGGCAATCAGCCCCAGCATTTT.

This clonotype was counted ten times or more. This chain uses TRBV7-9 with TRBJ2-5; 10 bases line up with TRBD2. Trimming removed 5 bases from V and 5 bases from J; junction bases left unmatched: 8. Germline loops: CDR1 SEHNR, CDR2 FQNEAQ (reference sequence). The CDR3 covers 15 residues. CDR3 in amino acids: CASSPSGRAGETQYF. CDR3 coding DNA: TGTGCCAGCAGCCCGAGCGGGAGGGCCGGGGAGACCCAGTACTTC. Based on the CDR3 plus reference TRBV7-9 and TRBJ2-5, the full variable domain is DTGVSQNPRHKITKRGQNVTFRCDPISEHNRLYWYRQTLGQGPEFLTYFQNEAQLEKSRLLSDRFSAERPKGSFSTLEIQRTEQGDSAMYLCASSPSGRAGETQYFGPGTRLLVL.

As to this clonotype: A read error may explain this, as a much larger clone is one base away. The rearrangement links TRBV29-1 to TRBJ2-5; D unclear. V was trimmed by 4 bases and J by 7 bases, leaving 19 bases between them. Germline V gives CDR1 SQVTM, CDR2 ANQGSEA. This CDR3 has 14 amino acids. DNA of the CDR3: TGCAGCGTTGCCCCTGACAAGGATCGGGTGACCCAGTACTTC. It specifies CSVAPDKDRVTQYF.

This clonotype was seen at least ten times. The chain carries TRBV13 and TRBJ2-1, with D unclear. The CDR3 spans 15 residues. The V gene lost 1 base and the J gene lost 1 base, with 8 bases spanning the gap. The germline gives CDR1 PRHDT, CDR2 FYEKMQ (reference sequence). The CDR3 loop reads CASSLDKQSYNEQFF. Here the CDR3 DNA reads TGTGCCAGCAGCTTAGACAAACAATCCTACAATGAGCAGTTCTTC.

This clonotype was detected only a few times. The chain couples TRBV20-1 to TRBJ2-1; 11 bases align to TRBD2. The V gene end was trimmed by 8 bases and the J gene end by 5 bases; junction bases not matched to a gene: 8. The CDR3 has 14 amino acids. Germline V gene sequence: CDR1 DFQATT, CDR2 SNEGSKA (reference sequence). The chain's CDR3 is CSCLAGGIHNEQFF. The CDR3 nucleotides are TGCAGTTGTTTAGCGGGAGGGATCCACAATGAGCAGTTCTTC.

This clonotype has ten or more counts. The chain employs TRBV18 and TRBJ1-5; possible D gene TRBD1, 6 bases. V lost 4 bases to trimming and J lost 4 bases, with 14 bases between them. CDR1 and CDR2 (germline): KGHSH, LQKENI. The CDR3 loop spans 15 amino acids. The CDR3 loop reads CASSLYKTGNQPQHF. In DNA, the CDR3 is TGTGCCAGCTCACTATATAAGACAGGTAATCAGCCCCAGCATTTT.

Ten or more counts support this clonotype. The gene calls are TRBV28 and TRBJ2-1; 9 bases are a match to TRBD2. Looked up from germline, CDR1 is MDHEN and CDR2 is SYDVKM. V lost 4 bases to trimming and J lost 3 bases; unmatched junction nucleotides: 7. This CDR3 comprises 16 residues. CDR3 amino acids: CASSSIAGVNYNEQFF. Here the CDR3 DNA reads TGTGCCAGCAGTTCCATAGCGGGAGTCAACTACAATGAGCAGTTCTTC.

In its sample, this clonotype was seen a few times. CDR3 sequence: CASSLVGPIHEQYF. CDR3 nucleotide sequence: TGCGCCAGCAGCTTGGTCGGTCCCATCCACGAGCAGTACTTC. This chain links TRBV5-1 with TRBJ2-7; D is unclear. Germline lookup yields CDR1 SGHRS and CDR2 YFSETQ. V lost 0 bases to trimming and J lost 5 bases, with 12 bases between them. CDR3 size: 14 residues.

This rearrangement joins TRBV6-5 to TRBJ2-7; no definite D call. The germline CDR1 and CDR2 sequences are MNHEY and SVGAGI. The CDR3 runs to 15 residues. Trimming pared 0 bases from V and 1 base from J, leaving 10 bases between. The DNA for the CDR3 is TGTGCCAGCAGTTACTCGACCATGCCATCCTACGAGCAGTACTTC. Translation: CASSYSTMPSYEQYF.

This chain joins TRBV7-7 and TRBJ2-3; 10 nucleotides line up with TRBD1. J was trimmed by 5 bases and V by 1 base; bases with no gene match: 3. The CDR3 spans 15 residues. The V gene's germline CDR1 is SSHAT and CDR2 FNYEAQ (reference sequence). The CDR3 loop reads CASSLGQGAGDTQYF. The CDR3 DNA reads TGTGCCAGCAGCTTAGGACAGGGGGCTGGAGATACGCAGTATTTT.

This clonotype has just a few counts. The chain is built from TRBV12-3 or TRBV12-4 and TRBJ2-7; no firm D call. The CDR3 is made up of 15 amino acids. The V end was cut by 4 bases, the J end by 3 bases, with 16 bases between. The CDR3 here is CASSSPPSGVYEQYF. The CDR3 region has the DNA TGTGCCAGCAGTTCCCCCCCCTCGGGCGTCTACGAGCAGTACTTC.

The count of this clonotype is one. V is TRBV14 and J is TRBJ1-1; D possibly corresponds to TRBD1 (6 bases). V was cut by 4 bases and J by 11 bases, with 20 bases left in between. CDR3 length: 14 residues. Per germline, CDR1 SGHDN and CDR2 FVKESK. CDR3 in amino acids: CASSPLLWGHHAFF. In DNA form, the CDR3 reads TGTGCCAGCAGCCCCTTGCTTTGGGGACACCACGCTTTCTTT.

This clonotype appeared many times. This sequence joins TRBV2 and TRBJ2-2; 7 bases map to TRBD1. Per the germline V gene, CDR1 is SNHLY and CDR2 is FYNNEI. CDR3 size: 13 residues. V lost 7 bases to trimming and J lost 5 bases; unmatched junction nucleotides: 4. The chain's CDR3 is CASTTGETGELFF. DNA of the CDR3: TGTGCCAGCACAACAGGGGAAACCGGGGAGCTGTTTTTT. Complete variable domain (other parts from reference TRBV2 and TRBJ2-2): EPEVTQTPSHQVTQMGQEVILRCVPISNHLYFYWYRQILGQKVEFLVSFYNNEISEKSEIFDDQFSVERPDGSNFTLKIRSTKLEDSAMYFCASTTGETGELFFGEGSRLTVL.

There are many counts of this clonotype. J is TRBJ2-1 and V is TRBV27, with no clear D. Germline V gene sequence: CDR1 MNHEY, CDR2 SMNVEV (reference sequence). CDR3 length equals 14 residues. The V gene lost 6 bases and the J gene lost 6 bases, with 15 bases spanning the gap. This chain's CDR3 is CASRGPLRSNEQFF. For the CDR3, the DNA is TGTGCCAGCAGAGGTCCCTTACGGTCCAATGAGCAGTTCTTC.